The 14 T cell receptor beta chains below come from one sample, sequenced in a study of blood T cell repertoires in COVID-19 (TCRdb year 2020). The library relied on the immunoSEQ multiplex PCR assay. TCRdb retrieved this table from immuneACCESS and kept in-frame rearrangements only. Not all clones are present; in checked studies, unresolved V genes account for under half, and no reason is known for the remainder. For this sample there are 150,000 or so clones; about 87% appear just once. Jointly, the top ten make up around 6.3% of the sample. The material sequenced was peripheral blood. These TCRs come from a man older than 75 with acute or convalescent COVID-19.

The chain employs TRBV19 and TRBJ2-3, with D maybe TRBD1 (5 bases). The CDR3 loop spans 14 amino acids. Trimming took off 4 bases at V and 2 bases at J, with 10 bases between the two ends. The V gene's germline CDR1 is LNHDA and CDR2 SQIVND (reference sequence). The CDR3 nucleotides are TGTGCCAGTAGTACCCAGGGTATCACAGATACGCAGTATTTT. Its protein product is CASSTQGITDTQYF.

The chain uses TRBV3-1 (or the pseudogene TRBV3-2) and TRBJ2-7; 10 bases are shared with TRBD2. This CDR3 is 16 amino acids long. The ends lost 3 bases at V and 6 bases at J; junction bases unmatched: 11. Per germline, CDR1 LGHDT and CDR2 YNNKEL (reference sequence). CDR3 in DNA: TGTGCCAGCAGCCATAGGGGTAGCGGGAGGTCGGGCGAGCAGTACTTC. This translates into CASSHRGSGRSGEQYF.

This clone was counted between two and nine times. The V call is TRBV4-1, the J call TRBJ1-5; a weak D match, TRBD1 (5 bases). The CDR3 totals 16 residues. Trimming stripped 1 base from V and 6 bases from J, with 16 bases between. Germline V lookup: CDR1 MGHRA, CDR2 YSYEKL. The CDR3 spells CASSQGVGLRPQPQHF. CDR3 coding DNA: TGCGCCAGCAGCCAAGGAGTGGGACTGAGACCTCAGCCCCAGCATTTT.

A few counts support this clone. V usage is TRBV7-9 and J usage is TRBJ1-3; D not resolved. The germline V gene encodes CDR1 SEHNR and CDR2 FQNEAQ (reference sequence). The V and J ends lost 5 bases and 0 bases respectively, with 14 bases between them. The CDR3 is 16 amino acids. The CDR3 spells CASSHTNTLSGNTIYF. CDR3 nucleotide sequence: TGTGCCAGCAGCCACACTAACACCCTCTCTGGAAACACCATATATTTT.

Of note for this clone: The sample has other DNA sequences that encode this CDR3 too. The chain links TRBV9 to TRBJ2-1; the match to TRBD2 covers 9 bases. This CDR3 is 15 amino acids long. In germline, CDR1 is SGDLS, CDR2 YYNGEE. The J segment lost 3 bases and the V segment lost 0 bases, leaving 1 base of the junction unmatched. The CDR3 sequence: CASSVASGNYNEQFF. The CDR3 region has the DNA TGTGCCAGCAGCGTAGCTAGCGGGAACTACAATGAGCAGTTCTTC.

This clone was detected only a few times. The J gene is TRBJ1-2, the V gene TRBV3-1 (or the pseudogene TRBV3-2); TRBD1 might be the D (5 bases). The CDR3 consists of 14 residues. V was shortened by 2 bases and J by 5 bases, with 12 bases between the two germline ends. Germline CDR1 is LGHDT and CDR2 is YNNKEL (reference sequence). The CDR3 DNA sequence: TGTGCCAGCAGCCAACGGACAACGAAATATGGCTACACCTTC. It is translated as CASSQRTTKYGYTF.

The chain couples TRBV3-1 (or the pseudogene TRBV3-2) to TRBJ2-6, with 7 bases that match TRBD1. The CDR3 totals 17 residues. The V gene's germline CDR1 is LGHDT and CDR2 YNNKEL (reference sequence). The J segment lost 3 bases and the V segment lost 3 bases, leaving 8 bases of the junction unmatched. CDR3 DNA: TGTGCCAGCAGCCATGGGCAGGGGGTCGGTGGGGCCAACGTCCTGACTTTC. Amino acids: CASSHGQGVGGANVLTF.

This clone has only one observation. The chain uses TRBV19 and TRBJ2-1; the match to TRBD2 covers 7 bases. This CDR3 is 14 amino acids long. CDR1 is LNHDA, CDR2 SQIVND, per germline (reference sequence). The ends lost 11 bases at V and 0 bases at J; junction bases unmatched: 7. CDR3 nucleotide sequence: TGTGCCTGCGCGGGGGAGGGCTCCTACAATGAGCAGTTCTTC. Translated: CACAGEGSYNEQFF.

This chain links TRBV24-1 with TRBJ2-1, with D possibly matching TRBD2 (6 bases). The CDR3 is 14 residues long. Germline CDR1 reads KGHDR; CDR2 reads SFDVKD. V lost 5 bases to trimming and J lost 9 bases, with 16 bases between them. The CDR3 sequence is CATSGSGGLVEQFF. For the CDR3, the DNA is TGTGCCACCAGTGGATCTGGAGGGCTGGTTGAGCAGTTCTTC.

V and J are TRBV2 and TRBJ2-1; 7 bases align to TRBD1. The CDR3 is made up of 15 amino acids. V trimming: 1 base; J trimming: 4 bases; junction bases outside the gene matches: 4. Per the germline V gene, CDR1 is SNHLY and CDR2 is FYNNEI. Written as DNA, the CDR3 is TGTGCCAGCAGTGAAGACAGGGGAGAGTACAATGAGCAGTTCTTC. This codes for CASSEDRGEYNEQFF.

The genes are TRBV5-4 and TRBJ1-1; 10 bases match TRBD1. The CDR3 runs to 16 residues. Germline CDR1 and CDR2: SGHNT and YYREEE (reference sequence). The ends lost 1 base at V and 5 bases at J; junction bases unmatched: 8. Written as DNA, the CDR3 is TGTGCCAGCAGCTTGCGGGACAGGGGCTTTCGGACTGAAGCTTTCTTT. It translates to CASSLRDRGFRTEAFF.

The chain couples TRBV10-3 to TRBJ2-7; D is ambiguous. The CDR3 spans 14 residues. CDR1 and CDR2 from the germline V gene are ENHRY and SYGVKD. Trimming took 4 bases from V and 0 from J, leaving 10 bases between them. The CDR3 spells CAISVLENSYEQYF. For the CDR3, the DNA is TGTGCCATCAGTGTTTTGGAGAACTCCTACGAGCAGTACTTC.

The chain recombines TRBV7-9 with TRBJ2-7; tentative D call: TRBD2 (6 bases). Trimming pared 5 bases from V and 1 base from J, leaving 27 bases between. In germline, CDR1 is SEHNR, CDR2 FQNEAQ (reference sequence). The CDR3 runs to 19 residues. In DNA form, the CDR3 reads TGTGCCAGCAGCCGCCGTCAGGGAGGATCTTTAATAATATCCTACGAGCAGTACTTC. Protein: CASSRRQGGSLIISYEQYF.

The CDR3 sequence: CASRKGQPNTEAFF. The CDR3 nucleotides are TGTGCCAGCAGGAAAGGACAGCCGAACACTGAAGCTTTCTTT. The J gene is TRBJ1-1, the V gene TRBV6-5; D is perhaps TRBD1 (6 bases). Germline CDR1 is MNHEY and CDR2 is SVGAGI. V was shortened by 6 bases and J by 1 base, with 12 bases between the two germline ends. The CDR3 covers 14 residues.